The following is a T cell receptor beta chain sequence with its context. Its antigen specificity is not known. Within one base of it there is no much larger clone, and no base qualities were kept. The sample originates from a study of technical replicates of blood from several donors (dated by TCRdb to the late 2010s). The CDR3 sequence holds 15 residues, the cysteine and phenylalanine included. Here the CDR3 DNA is all that survives: 45 bases in frame from base 1. Ends trimmed: V by 5 bases, J by 13 bases; bases unmatched to a gene: 14. Based on the germline V gene, the CDR1 and CDR2 sequences are SGHAT and FQNNGV. Receptor amplification or capture employed the immunoSEQ multiplex PCR assay. The source is immuneACCESS, and TCRdb retained only in-frame sequences with V and J called. Part of the clones is not carried over; for the studies checked, unresolved V genes explain less than half of this, and the remainder is unexplained. A total of more than 13,000 clones appear in this sample, roughly three quarters of them only once. The ten largest clones represent over 9.5% of the sample.

Sequencing was carried out using PBMCs. The sequence was collected from a human donor in good health. The chain joins TRBV11-2 to TRBJ2-1; the central 10 bases match TRBD2. CDR3 protein: CASSLRGAGGPGQFF. The bases read TGTGCCAGCAGCCTCAGGGGAGCGGGAGGGCCGGGACAGTTCTTC.